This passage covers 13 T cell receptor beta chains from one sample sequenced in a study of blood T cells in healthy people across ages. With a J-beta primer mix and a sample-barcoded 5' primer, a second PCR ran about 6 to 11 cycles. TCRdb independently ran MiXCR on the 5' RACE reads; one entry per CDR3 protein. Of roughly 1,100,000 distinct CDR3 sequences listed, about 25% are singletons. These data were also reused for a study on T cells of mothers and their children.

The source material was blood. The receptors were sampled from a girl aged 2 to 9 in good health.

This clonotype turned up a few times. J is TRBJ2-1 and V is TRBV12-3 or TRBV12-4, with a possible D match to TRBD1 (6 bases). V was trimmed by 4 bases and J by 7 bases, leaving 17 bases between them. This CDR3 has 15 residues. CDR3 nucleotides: TGTGCCAGCAGTTCCACACAGGGTATGTGGAATGAGCAGTTCTTC. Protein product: CASSSTQGMWNEQFF.

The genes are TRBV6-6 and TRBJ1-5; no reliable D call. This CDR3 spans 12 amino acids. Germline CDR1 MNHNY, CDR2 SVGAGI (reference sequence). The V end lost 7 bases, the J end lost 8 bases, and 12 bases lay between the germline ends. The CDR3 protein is CASTGKEEPQHF. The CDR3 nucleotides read TGTGCCAGCACCGGGAAGGAGGAGCCCCAGCATTTT.

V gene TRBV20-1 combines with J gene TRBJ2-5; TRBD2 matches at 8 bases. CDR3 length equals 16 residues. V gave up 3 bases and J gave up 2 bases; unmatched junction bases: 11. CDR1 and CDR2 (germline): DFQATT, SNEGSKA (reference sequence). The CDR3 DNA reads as TGCAGTGCTAGCGACCCGCCGACTAGCGTTCAAGAGACCCAGTACTTC. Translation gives CSASDPPTSVQETQYF.

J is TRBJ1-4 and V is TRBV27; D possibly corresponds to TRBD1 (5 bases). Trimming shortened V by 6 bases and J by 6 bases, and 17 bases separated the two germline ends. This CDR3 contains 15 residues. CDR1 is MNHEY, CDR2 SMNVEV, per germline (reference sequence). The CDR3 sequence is CASSLTRGVHEKLFF. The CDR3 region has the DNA TGTGCCAGCAGCCTAACCCGAGGGGTCCATGAAAAACTGTTTTTT.

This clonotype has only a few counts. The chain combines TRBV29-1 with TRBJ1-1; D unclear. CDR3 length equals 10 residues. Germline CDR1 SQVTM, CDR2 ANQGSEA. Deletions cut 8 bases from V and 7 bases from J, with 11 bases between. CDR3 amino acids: CSLPSNEAFF. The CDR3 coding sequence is TGCAGCCTTCCTTCCAATGAAGCTTTCTTT.

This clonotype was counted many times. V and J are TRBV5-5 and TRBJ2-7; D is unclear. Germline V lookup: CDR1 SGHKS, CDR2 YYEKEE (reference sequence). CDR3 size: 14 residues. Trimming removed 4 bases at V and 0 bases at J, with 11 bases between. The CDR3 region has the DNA TGTGCCAGCAGCCTTACAGTGAGCTCCTACGAGCAGTACTTC. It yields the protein CASSLTVSSYEQYF.

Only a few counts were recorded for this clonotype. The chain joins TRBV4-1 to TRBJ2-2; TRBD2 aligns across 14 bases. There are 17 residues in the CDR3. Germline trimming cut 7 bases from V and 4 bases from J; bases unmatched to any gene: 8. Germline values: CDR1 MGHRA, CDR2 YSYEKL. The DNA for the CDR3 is TGCGCCAGCACCAGGGGACTAGCGGGGGCGGTCACCGGGGAGCTGTTTTTT. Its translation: CASTRGLAGAVTGELFF.

The CDR3 loop reads CASSLWGLDGAQNIQYF. Written as DNA, the CDR3 is TGTGCCAGCAGCTTATGGGGGTTGGACGGTGCCCAAAACATTCAGTACTTC. V gene TRBV11-2 combines with J gene TRBJ2-4, with D perhaps assigned TRBD1 or TRBD2 (5 bases each). The V end lost 2 bases, the J end lost 5 bases, and 19 bases lay between the germline ends. Per the germline V gene, CDR1 is SGHAT and CDR2 is FQNNGV. CDR3 length equals 17 residues. The full variable domain, rest sourced from reference TRBV11-2 and TRBJ2-4, is EAGVAQSPRYKIIEKRQSVAFWCNPISGHATLYWYQQILGQGPKLLIQFQNNGVVDDSQLPKDRFSAERLKGVDSTLKIQPAKLEDSAVYLCASSLWGLDGAQNIQYFGAGTRLSVL.

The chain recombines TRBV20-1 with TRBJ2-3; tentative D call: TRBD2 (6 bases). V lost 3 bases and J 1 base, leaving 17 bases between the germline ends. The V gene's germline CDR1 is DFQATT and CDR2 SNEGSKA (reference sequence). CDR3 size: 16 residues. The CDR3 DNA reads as TGCAGTGCTAGTGCCCGGCAGGAGCGGGGCACAGATACGCAGTATTTT. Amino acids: CSASARQERGTDTQYF.

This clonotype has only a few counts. CDR3 DNA sequence: TGTGCCAGCAGCTCACTTAGCGGGGGGGCCGATGAGCAGTTCTTC. Its translation is CASSSLSGGADEQFF. The V gene is TRBV6-2 or TRBV6-3, the J gene TRBJ2-1; 11 bases align to TRBD2. The V gene end was trimmed by 6 bases and the J gene end by 8 bases; junction bases not matched to a gene: 9. In germline, CDR1 is MNHEY, CDR2 SVGEGT. The CDR3 sequence is 15 residues long.

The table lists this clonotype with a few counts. The CDR3 is CASSQGGSDGYGYTF. DNA of the CDR3: TGTGCCAGCAGCCAGGGAGGTTCTGATGGCTATGGCTACACCTTC. V usage is TRBV4-2 and J usage is TRBJ1-2; D unresolved. Germline CDR1 is LGHNA and CDR2 is YNFKEQ. The CDR3 spans 15 residues. The V end lost 3 bases, the J end lost 4 bases, and 15 bases lay between the germline ends.

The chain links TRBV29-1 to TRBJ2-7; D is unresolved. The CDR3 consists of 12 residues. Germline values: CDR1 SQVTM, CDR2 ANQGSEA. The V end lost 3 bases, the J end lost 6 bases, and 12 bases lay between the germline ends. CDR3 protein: CSVEGVMGEQYF. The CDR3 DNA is TGCAGCGTTGAGGGCGTTATGGGCGAGCAGTACTTC.

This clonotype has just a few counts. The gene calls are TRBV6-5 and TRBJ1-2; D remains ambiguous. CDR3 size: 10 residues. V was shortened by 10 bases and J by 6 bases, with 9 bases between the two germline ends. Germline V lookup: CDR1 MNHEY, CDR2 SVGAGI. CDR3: CATGHNGYTF. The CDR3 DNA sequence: TGTGCCACGGGTCATAATGGCTACACCTTC.